This TCR beta chain was documented in a study of cytomegalovirus exposure and HLA in healthy donors. From germline, CDR1 is MNHEY and CDR2 SMNVEV (reference sequence). V lost 7 bases to trimming and J lost 6 bases; unmatched junction nucleotides: 8. This CDR3 spans 14 amino acids. With 60 Vbeta and 13 Jbeta primers, the PCR was carried out. Here immunoSEQ multiplex PCR was the method, and the copy in TCRdb shows in-frame clones only, minus some. The data contain 95,000 to 150,000 clones, approximately 77% of them singletons. The sequencing sample was made of PBMCs. This receptor was taken from a man aged 18 to 30 in good health and CMV-seronegative. This rearrangement joins TRBV27 to TRBJ2-2, with 7 bases matching TRBD2. CDR3 nucleotide sequence: TGTGCCAGCAACGGGGCAGGGAGGGCCGGGGAGCTGTTTTTT. Its protein product is CASNGAGRAGELFF.